Listed below are T cell receptor beta chains from one sample, sequenced in a study of tumor-infiltrating lymphocytes in primary liver carcinoma. TCRdb itself ran the multiplex PCR reads through MiXCR, one entry per CDR3 protein. This table has around 60,000 distinct CDR3 sequences, about two thirds appearing once. The specimen was liver tumor tissue from sampling region 4. All receptors come from a man in his forties with primary liver carcinoma and hepatitis B virus infection. Both conserved end residues are part of each CDR3. A D gene is named only where the DNA matches it firmly. A row's size may be missing; if present it is once, few, many or a size class.

many	TRBV5-4	TRBJ2-5	.	CASSLGTLEISDF	TGTGCCAGCAGCTTGGGGACTCTGGAAATCTCGGACTTC
.	TRBV10-3	TRBJ2-6	TRBD2	CVTRGETGASVLTF	TGTGTCACTCGGGGGGAAACTGGGGCCAGCGTCCTCACTTTC
many	TRBV6-2/TRBV6-3	TRBJ2-7	TRBD1	CASNPGQGSYEQYF	TGTGCCAGCAACCCGGGACAGGGTTCCTACGAGCAGTACTTC
few	TRBV29-1	TRBJ2-2	.	CSVVGSNTGELFF	TGCAGCGTTGTTGGCAGTAACACCGGGGAGCTGTTTTTT
.	TRBV6-6	TRBJ2-2	.	CASNKDTGELFF	TGTGCCAGCAATAAGGACACCGGGGAGCTGTTTTTC
.	TRBV6-6	TRBJ2-3	.	CASSLQYGGTDTQYF	TGTGCCAGCAGTTTACAGTACGGAGGGACAGATACGCAGTATTTT
.	TRBV6-1	TRBJ1-5	TRBD1	CASSVRQGDGNKPQHF	TGTGCCAGCAGTGTTAGACAGGGTGATGGCAATAAGCCCCAACATTTT
.	TRBV24-1	TRBJ2-1	TRBD2	CVTSEYSTTSSYNKQFF	TGTGTCACAAGTGAATATTCTACGACTAGCTCCTACAATAAGCAGTTCTTC
few	TRBV2	TRBJ2-1	.	CATSGNYDEQFF	TGTGCCACATCAGGGAATTATGATGAGCAGTTCTTC
.	TRBV5-1	TRBJ1-1	TRBD1	CASSLAGTVKTEAFF	TGCGCTAGCAGCTTGGCCGGGACAGTGAAGACTGAAGCTTTCTTT
.	TRBV29-1	TRBJ2-1	.	CSGIGQGTYDDQFF	TGTAGCGGGATCGGACAGGGGACCTACGATGACCAGTTCTTC